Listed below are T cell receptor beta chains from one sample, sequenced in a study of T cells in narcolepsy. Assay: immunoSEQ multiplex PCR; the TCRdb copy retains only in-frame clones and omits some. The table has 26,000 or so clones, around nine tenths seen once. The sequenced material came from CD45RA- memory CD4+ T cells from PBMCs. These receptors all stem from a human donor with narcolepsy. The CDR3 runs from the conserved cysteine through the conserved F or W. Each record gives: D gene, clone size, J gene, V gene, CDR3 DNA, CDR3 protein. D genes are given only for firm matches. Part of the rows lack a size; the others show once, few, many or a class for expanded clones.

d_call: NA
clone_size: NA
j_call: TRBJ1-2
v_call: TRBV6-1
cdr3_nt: TGTGCCAGCAGTGAAGTGGCAGACCACTATGGCTACACCTTC
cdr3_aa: CASSEVADHYGYTF

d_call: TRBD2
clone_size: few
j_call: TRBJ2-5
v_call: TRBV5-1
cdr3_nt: TGCGCCAGCACCGTCACCGGGGGGGAGACCCAGTACTTC
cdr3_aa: CASTVTGGETQYF

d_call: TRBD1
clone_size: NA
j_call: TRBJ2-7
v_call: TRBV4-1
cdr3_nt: TGCGCCAGCAGCCAAGCAGGACAGGGGGAATACGAGCAGTACTTC
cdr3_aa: CASSQAGQGEYEQYF

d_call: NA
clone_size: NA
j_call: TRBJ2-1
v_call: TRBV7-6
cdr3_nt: TGTGCCAGCAGCTTGGCTAATGAGCAGTTCTTC
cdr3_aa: CASSLANEQFF

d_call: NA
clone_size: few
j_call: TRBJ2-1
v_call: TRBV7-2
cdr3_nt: TGTGCCAGCAGCTTCGAGGCCCGCAATGAGCAGTTCTTC
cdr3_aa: CASSFEARNEQFF

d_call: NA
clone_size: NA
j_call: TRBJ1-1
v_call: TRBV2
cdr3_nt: TGTGCCAGCCGACCCCCGCCGGGGTTGCACACTGAAGCTTTCTTT
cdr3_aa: CASRPPPGLHTEAFF

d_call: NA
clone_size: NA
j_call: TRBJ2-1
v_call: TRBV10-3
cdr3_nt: TGTGCCATCAGTGATGGGGCCCTCAAGGGCGATGAGCAGTTCTTC
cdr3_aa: CAISDGALKGDEQFF

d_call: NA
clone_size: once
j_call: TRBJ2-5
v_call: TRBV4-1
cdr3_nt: TGCGCCAGCAGCCAAGGTTGGACGCAGCAAGAGACCCAGTACTTC
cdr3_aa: CASSQGWTQQETQYF

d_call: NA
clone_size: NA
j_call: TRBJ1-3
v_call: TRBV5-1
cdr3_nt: TGCGCCAGCAGCTTGGCTCTTCAACAGGGAAACTCTGGAAACACCATATATTTT
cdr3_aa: CASSLALQQGNSGNTIYF

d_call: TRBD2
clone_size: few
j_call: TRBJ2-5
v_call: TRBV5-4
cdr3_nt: TGTGCCAGCAGCTCAGCGGGGGGGCGTCGACACTTCCAAGAGACCCAGTACTTC
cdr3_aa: CASSSAGGRRHFQETQYF

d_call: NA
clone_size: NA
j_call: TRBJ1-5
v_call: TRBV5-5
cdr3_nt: TGTGCCAGCAGCGCCGGGAATAGCAATCAGCCCCAGCATTTT
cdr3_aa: CASSAGNSNQPQHF

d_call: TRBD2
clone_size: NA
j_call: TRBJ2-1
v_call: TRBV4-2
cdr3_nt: TGTGCCAGCAGCCAAGATCCTAGCGGGTACGAGCAGTTCTTC
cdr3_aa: CASSQDPSGYEQFF

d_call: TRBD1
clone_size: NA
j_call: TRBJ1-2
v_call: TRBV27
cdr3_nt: TGTGCCAGCAGCTTGGGACAGGAATATGGCTACACCTTC
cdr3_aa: CASSLGQEYGYTF

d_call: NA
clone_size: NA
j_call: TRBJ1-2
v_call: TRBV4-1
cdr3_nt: TGCGCCAGCAGCTTAGAGTGGGGGGGTGACTATGGCTACACCTTC
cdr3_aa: CASSLEWGGDYGYTF

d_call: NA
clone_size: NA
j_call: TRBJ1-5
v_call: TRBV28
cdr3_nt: TGTGCCAGCAGTTTGGTTGGGGGGCATCAGCCCCAGCATTTT
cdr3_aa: CASSLVGGHQPQHF

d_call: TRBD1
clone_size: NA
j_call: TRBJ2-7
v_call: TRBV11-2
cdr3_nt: TGTGCCAGCAGCGGACGGACAGGGGGTAGGGACGAGCAGTACTTC
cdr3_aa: CASSGRTGGRDEQYF

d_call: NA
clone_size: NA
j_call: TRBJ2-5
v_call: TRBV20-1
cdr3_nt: TGCAGTGCTAAGGAGGTAGAGACCCAGTACTTC
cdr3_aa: CSAKEVETQYF

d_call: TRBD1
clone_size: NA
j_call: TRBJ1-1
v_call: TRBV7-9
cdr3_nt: TGTGCCAGCAGCTCCCCCGGGACAGGGGACCAGACCACTGAAGCTTTCTTT
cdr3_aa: CASSSPGTGDQTTEAFF

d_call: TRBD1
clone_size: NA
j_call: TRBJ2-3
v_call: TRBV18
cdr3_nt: TGTGCCAGCTCACCACCGGACAGGGCCAGAAGGGATACGCAGTATTTT
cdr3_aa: CASSPPDRARRDTQYF

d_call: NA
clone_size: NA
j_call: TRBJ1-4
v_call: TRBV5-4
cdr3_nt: TGTGCCAGCAGCTACGGCCGGAATGAAAAACTGTTTTTT
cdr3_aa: CASSYGRNEKLFF

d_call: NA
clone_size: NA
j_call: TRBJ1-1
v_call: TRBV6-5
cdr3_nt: TGTGCCAGCAGTTACTTGGAGAACACTGAAGCTTTCTTT
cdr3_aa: CASSYLENTEAFF

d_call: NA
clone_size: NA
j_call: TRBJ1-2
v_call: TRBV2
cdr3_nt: TGTGCCAGCAGTGAAAGAATGGCAGGGGCTAACTATGGCTACACCTTC
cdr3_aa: CASSERMAGANYGYTF

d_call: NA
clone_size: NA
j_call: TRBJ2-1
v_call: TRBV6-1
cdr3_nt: TGTGCCAGCAGTGAAGCCGGCCCTACAATGTACAATGAGCAGTTCTTC
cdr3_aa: CASSEAGPTMYNEQFF

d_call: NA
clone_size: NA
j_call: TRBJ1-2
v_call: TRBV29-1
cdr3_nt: TGCAGCGTTGAGATTTACCATAACTATGGCTACACCTTC
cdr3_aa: CSVEIYHNYGYTF

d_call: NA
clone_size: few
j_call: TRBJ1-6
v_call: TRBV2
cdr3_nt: TGTGCCAGCTCTATTGGTCAGGGTAGTTCACCCCTCCACTTT
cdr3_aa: CASSIGQGSSPLHF

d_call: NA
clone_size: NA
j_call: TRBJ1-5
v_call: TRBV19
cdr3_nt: TGTGCCAGTAGTCGCAGCGAGGGCAATCAGCCCCAGCATTTT
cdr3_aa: CASSRSEGNQPQHF

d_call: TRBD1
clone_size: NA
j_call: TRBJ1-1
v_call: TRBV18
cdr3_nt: TGTGCCAGCTCTACCAAGGGGGCTGGTGAAGCTTTCTTT
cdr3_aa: CASSTKGAGEAFF

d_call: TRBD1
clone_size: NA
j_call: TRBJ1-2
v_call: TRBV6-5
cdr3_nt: TGTGCCAGCAGTTACGGGGGACAGCCTTATGGCTACACCTTC
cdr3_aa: CASSYGGQPYGYTF

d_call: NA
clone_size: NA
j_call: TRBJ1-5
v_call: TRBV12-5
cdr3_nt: TGTGCTAGTGGGGGGTCGGGCAATCAGCCCCAGCATTTT
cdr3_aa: CASGGSGNQPQHF

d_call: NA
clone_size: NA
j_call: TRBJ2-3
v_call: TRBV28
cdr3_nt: TGTGCCAGCAGACCACAGGATTCCACAGATACGCAGTATTTT
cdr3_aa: CASRPQDSTDTQYF

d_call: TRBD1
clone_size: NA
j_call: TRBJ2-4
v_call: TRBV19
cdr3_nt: TGTGCCAGTAGTATAGGACAGGGGGCGAACATTCATTACTTC
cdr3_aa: CASSIGQGANIHYF

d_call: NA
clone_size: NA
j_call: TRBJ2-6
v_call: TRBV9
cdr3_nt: TGTGCCAGCAGCGCCCACATTAAAGGGGCTGGGGCCAACGTCCTGACTTTC
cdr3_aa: CASSAHIKGAGANVLTF

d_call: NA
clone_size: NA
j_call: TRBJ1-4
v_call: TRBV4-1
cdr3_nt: TGCGCCAGCAGCCAATACGGGACCAGTGAAAAACTGTTTTTT
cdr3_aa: CASSQYGTSEKLFF

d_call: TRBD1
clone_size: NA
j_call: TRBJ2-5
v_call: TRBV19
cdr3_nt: TGTGCCAGTACTGCACAGGGGCAGGAGACCCAGTACTTC
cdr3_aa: CASTAQGQETQYF

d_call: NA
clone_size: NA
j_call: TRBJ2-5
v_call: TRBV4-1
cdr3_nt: TGCGCCAGCAGCCTCGAGCAGCCAATAGCAGGGGAGACCCAGTACTTC
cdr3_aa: CASSLEQPIAGETQYF

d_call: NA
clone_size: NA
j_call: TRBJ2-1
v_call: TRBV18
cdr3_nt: TGTGCCAGCTCACCAACCGTGGTCCCCAATGAGCAGTTCTTC
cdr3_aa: CASSPTVVPNEQFF

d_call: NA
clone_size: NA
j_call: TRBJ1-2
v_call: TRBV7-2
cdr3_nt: TGTGCCAGCAGCTTAGATGGCTGGAACTATGGCTACACCTTC
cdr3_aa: CASSLDGWNYGYTF

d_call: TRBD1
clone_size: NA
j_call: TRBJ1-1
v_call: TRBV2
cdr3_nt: TGTGCCAGCAGGACTGACAGGGGCGACACTGAAGCTTTCTTT
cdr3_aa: CASRTDRGDTEAFF

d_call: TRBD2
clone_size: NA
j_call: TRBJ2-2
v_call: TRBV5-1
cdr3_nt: TGCGCCAGCAGCTTGGTCGCGGGGGATACCGGGGAGCTGTTTTTT
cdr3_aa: CASSLVAGDTGELFF

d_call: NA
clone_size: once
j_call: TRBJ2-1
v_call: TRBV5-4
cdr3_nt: TGTGCCAGCAGCTTGGATATGGGGTCCGAGCAGTTCTTC
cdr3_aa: CASSLDMGSEQFF

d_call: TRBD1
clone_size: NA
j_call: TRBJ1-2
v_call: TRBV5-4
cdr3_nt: TGTGCCAGCAGCTTGTGGGGACAGGGGAGAGGCTACACCTTC
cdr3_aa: CASSLWGQGRGYTF

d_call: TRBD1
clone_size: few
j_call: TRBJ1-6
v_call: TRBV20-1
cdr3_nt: TGCAGTGCTAGTCCCGACAGGGTAATCCACTTT
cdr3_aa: CSASPDRVIHF

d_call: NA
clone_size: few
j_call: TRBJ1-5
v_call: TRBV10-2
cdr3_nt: TGCGCCAGCAAATCAGGGATGGGTCAGCCCCAGCATTTT
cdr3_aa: CASKSGMGQPQHF

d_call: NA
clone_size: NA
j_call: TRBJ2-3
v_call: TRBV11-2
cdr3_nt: TGTGCCAGCAGCCGCCTTCCGGACACAGATACGCAGTATTTT
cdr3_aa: CASSRLPDTDTQYF

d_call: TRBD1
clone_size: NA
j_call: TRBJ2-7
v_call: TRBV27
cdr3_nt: TGTGCCAGCAGGGAGGGGACAGGAGACTACGAGCAGTACTTC
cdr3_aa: CASREGTGDYEQYF

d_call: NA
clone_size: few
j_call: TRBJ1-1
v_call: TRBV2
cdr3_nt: TGTGCCAGCAGTTCAAACACTGAAGCTTTCTTT
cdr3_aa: CASSSNTEAFF

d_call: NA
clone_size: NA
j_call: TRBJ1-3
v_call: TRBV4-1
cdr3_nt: TGCGCCAGCAGCCAAGAGAGGGGCAGACAGAGAAACTCTGGAAACACCATATATTTT
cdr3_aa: CASSQERGRQRNSGNTIYF

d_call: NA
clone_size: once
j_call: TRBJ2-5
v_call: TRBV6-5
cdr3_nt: TGTGCCAGCAGGCAGCGAGGGCCGCAAGAGACCCAGTACTTC
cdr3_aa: CASRQRGPQETQYF

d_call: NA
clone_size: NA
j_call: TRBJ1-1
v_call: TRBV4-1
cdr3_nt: TGCGCCAGCAGCCAAGTCCGATCGGCTGAAGCTTTCTTT
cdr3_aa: CASSQVRSAEAFF

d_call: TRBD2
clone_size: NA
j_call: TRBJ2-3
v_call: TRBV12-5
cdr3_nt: TGTGCTAGTGGTTTGATCCTAGCGGGGGGGTCGGATACGCAGTATTTT
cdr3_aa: CASGLILAGGSDTQYF

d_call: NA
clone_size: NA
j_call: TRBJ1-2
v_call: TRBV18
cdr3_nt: TGTGCCAGCTCACCACCGGGCAGGTGGGGGGACGGCTACACCTTC
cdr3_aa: CASSPPGRWGDGYTF

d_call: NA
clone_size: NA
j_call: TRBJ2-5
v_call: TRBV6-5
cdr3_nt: TGTGCCAGCAGTTACCCAGGGCTGGAGACCCAGTACTTC
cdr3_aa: CASSYPGLETQYF

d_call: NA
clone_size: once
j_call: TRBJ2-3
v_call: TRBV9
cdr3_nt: TGTGCCAGCAGCGTAGGAGCGGGTTACACAGATACGCAGTATTTT
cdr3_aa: CASSVGAGYTDTQYF

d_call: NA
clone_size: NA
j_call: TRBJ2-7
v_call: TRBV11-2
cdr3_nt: TGTGCCAGCAGCTTAGCCCAGGGCGCCGAGCAGTACTTC
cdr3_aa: CASSLAQGAEQYF

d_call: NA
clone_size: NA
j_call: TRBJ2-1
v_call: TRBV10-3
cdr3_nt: TGTGCCATCAGTTCACAGTACAATGAGCAGTTCTTC
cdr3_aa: CAISSQYNEQFF

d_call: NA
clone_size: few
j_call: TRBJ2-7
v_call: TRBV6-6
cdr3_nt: TGTGCCAGCAGTTACTCGTGGCTCTACGAGCAGTACTTC
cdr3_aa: CASSYSWLYEQYF

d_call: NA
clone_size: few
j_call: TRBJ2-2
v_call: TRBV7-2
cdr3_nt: TGTGCCAGCAGCTCCGGATACACCGGGGAGCTGTTTTTT
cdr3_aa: CASSSGYTGELFF

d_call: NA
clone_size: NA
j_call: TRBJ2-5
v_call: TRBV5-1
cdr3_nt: TGCGCCAGCAGCACCGGGACAAGGAAAGAGACCCAGTACTTC
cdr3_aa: CASSTGTRKETQYF

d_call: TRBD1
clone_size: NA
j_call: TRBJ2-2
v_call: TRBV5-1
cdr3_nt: TGCGCCAGCAGCCATCGGGACAGGGGGAACACCGGGGAGCTGTTTTTT
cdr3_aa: CASSHRDRGNTGELFF